This is a list of T cell receptor beta chains from one sample in a study of blood T cell repertoires in COVID-19. Clones were read by immunoSEQ multiplex PCR, and TCRdb kept only the in-frame ones, dropping some. In the table there are under 250,000 clones, 65% to 90% of which are singletons. The sample was peripheral blood. These receptors were obtained from a woman aged 70-85 years with COVID-19, enrolled during active disease. Both conserved end residues are part of each CDR3. The order of the fields is J gene, clone size, D gene, V gene, CDR3 protein, CDR3 DNA. A D gene is named only where the DNA matches it firmly. Rows give clone size only sometimes, using once, few, many, or a class for an expanded clone.

TRBJ2-3,-,TRBD2,TRBV4-3,CASSPMGLAGPTDTQYF,TGCGCCAGCAGCCCCATGGGACTAGCGGGGCCCACAGATACGCAGTATTTT
TRBJ1-1,-,-,TRBV7-3,CASSITGLTEAFF,TGTGCCAGCAGCATTACAGGGCTCACTGAAGCTTTCTTT
TRBJ1-1,once,-,TRBV6-6,CASSYRNKNTEAFF,TGTGCCAGCAGTTACCGAAACAAGAACACTGAAGCTTTCTTT
TRBJ1-1,few,-,TRBV20-1,CSASHSTEAFF,TGCAGTGCTAGTCACAGCACTGAAGCTTTCTTT
TRBJ1-2,-,-,TRBV4-1,CASSQPREGFLSGYTF,TGCGCCAGCAGCCAACCCCGGGAGGGGTTCCTATCTGGCTACACCTTC
TRBJ1-2,-,-,TRBV7-2,CASSLNRAANYGYTF,TGTGCCAGCAGCTTAAACAGGGCAGCTAACTATGGCTACACCTTC
TRBJ2-4,-,-,TRBV7-2,CASSPGRGLSKNIQYF,TGTGCCAGCAGCCCAGGGCGGGGTCTATCCAAAAACATTCAGTACTTC
TRBJ2-2,-,TRBD2,TRBV27,CASIRLAGTANTGELFF,TGTGCCAGCATCCGACTAGCGGGGACCGCGAACACCGGGGAGCTGTTTTTT
TRBJ1-2,-,-,TRBV29-1,CSVGTANYGYTF,TGCAGCGTTGGGACAGCTAACTATGGCTACACCTTC
TRBJ1-1,-,-,TRBV7-2,CASSSNSGRVAFF,TGTGCCAGCAGCTCTAACTCGGGCAGGGTTGCTTTCTTT
TRBJ2-2,-,TRBD1,TRBV9,CASSVWDRGSTGELFF,TGTGCCAGCAGCGTATGGGACAGGGGAAGTACCGGGGAGCTGTTTTTT
TRBJ1-3,-,-,TRBV13,CASSSRWGERKSGNTIYF,TGTGCCAGCAGCTCCCGGTGGGGGGAACGTAAATCTGGAAACACCATATATTTT
TRBJ1-1,-,TRBD1,TRBV3-1/TRBV3-2,CASSYTGGQNTEAFF,TGTGCCAGCAGCTACACAGGGGGCCAGAACACTGAAGCTTTCTTT
TRBJ2-5,-,TRBD2,TRBV5-4,CASSSSGGMIETQYF,TGTGCCAGCAGCTCAAGCGGGGGGATGATAGAGACCCAGTACTTC
TRBJ2-7,-,TRBD2,TRBV6-5,CASSYSGSGRYEQYF,TGTGCCAGCAGTTACTCGGGTAGCGGGAGATACGAGCAGTACTTC
TRBJ1-1,-,TRBD1,TRBV9,CASSVEGQEDTEAFF,TGTGCCAGCAGCGTAGAAGGACAGGAGGACACTGAAGCTTTCTTT
TRBJ1-4,-,-,TRBV10-2,CASSESQGHATNEKLFF,TGCGCCAGCAGTGAGTCACAGGGACATGCAACTAATGAAAAACTGTTTTTT
TRBJ2-4,-,-,TRBV6-2/TRBV6-3,CASSYSMAQGGSKNIQYF,TGTGCCAGCAGTTACTCGATGGCCCAGGGAGGTTCCAAAAACATTCAGTACTTC
TRBJ1-1,-,TRBD1,TRBV4-3,CASSQDRDRVAFF,TGCGCCAGCAGCCAAGATCGGGACAGGGTGGCTTTCTTT
TRBJ2-6,-,TRBD1,TRBV19,CASSPDRGYGANVLTF,TGTGCCAGTAGTCCAGACAGGGGGTACGGGGCCAACGTCCTGACTTTC
TRBJ1-6,-,-,TRBV7-9,CASSLTEGWNSPLHF,TGTGCCAGCAGCTTAACGGAGGGGTGGAATTCACCCCTCCACTTT
TRBJ2-3,-,-,TRBV5-6,CASSLATDTQYF,TGTGCCAGCAGCCTAGCCACAGATACGCAGTATTTT
TRBJ2-7,-,TRBD1,TRBV7-3,CASSSDRGLEQYF,TGTGCCAGCAGCTCGGACAGGGGGCTTGAGCAGTACTTC
TRBJ2-2,-,-,TRBV9,CASSVEPGRGTGELFF,TGTGCCAGCAGCGTAGAGCCAGGGCGGGGCACCGGGGAGCTGTTTTTT
TRBJ2-2,once,TRBD1,TRBV7-6,CASSYNPQGAGGELFF,TGTGCCAGCAGCTACAACCCCCAGGGGGCCGGCGGGGAGCTGTTTTTT
TRBJ2-7,-,TRBD1,TRBV7-9,CASSFGTGAYEQYF,TGTGCCAGCAGCTTCGGGACAGGGGCCTACGAGCAGTACTTC
TRBJ1-5,few,-,TRBV7-8,CASSLVGGSNQPQHF,TGTGCCAGCAGCTTAGTCGGCGGTTCCAATCAGCCCCAGCATTTT
TRBJ1-2,-,-,TRBV10-3,CAISEVGANYGYTF,TGTGCCATCAGTGAGGTAGGGGCTAACTATGGCTACACCTTC
TRBJ2-5,-,-,TRBV2,CASSKPASFSGDILETQYF,TGTGCCAGCAGTAAACCCGCGTCGTTCTCGGGGGATATTTTAGAGACCCAGTACTTC
TRBJ1-2,-,-,TRBV6-6,CASSSELYGYTF,TGTGCCAGCAGTTCGGAGCTTTATGGCTACACCTTC
TRBJ2-3,-,-,TRBV4-1,CASSLRYPPVTDTQYF,TGCGCCAGCAGCCTACGATACCCCCCGGTGACAGATACGCAGTATTTT
TRBJ1-2,-,-,TRBV14,CASSQQGYPGGYTF,TGTGCCAGCAGTCAACAGGGATATCCTGGCGGCTACACCTTC
TRBJ1-3,-,TRBD1,TRBV18,CASSIFRDSSGNTIYF,TGTGCCAGCTCAATCTTCCGGGACAGCTCTGGAAACACCATATATTTT
TRBJ2-6,-,-,TRBV7-3,CASSSGRSPGANVLTF,TGTGCCAGCAGCTCCGGTCGCTCCCCCGGGGCCAACGTCCTGACTTTC
TRBJ1-1,-,TRBD1,TRBV7-2,CASSPGQVVGAFF,TGTGCCAGCAGCCCGGGACAGGTAGTAGGAGCTTTCTTT
TRBJ1-2,-,TRBD1,TRBV5-4,CASSKTGVGYTF,TGTGCCAGCAGTAAAACAGGGGTCGGCTACACCTTC
TRBJ1-2,few,-,TRBV3-1/TRBV3-2,CASSPRDFTHYGYTF,TGTGCCAGCAGCCCGCGGGACTTTACTCACTATGGCTACACCTTC
TRBJ2-1,-,TRBD2,TRBV3-1/TRBV3-2,CASSSYRWRESGGALNEQFF,TGTGCCAGCAGCTCGTACAGATGGAGGGAAAGCGGGGGGGCCCTCAATGAGCAGTTCTTC
TRBJ1-6,-,-,TRBV7-9,CASSLTGTLNNSPLHF,TGTGCCAGCAGCTTGACCGGGACACTGAATAATTCACCCCTCCACTTT
TRBJ1-1,-,TRBD1,TRBV3-1/TRBV3-2,CASSQSRTGNTEAFF,TGTGCCAGCAGCCAAAGCCGGACAGGCAACACTGAAGCTTTCTTT
TRBJ2-5,-,-,TRBV9,CASSAKVDTSVETQYF,TGTGCCAGCAGCGCAAAGGTAGATACAAGCGTAGAGACCCAGTACTTC
TRBJ1-1,-,TRBD1,TRBV11-3,CASSSGGLEAFF,TGTGCCAGCAGCTCAGGGGGCCTCGAAGCTTTCTTT
TRBJ1-1,-,TRBD1,TRBV7-2,CASSLSNQGGTEAFF,TGTGCCAGCAGCTTATCGAACCAGGGGGGCACTGAAGCTTTCTTT
TRBJ2-1,-,TRBD2,TRBV3-1/TRBV3-2,CASSPGTSADNEQFF,TGTGCCAGCAGCCCCGGGACTAGCGCTGACAATGAGCAGTTCTTC
TRBJ2-5,-,TRBD2,TRBV2,CASSVLAGGLETQYF,TGTGCCAGCAGTGTGTTAGCGGGGGGTCTCGAGACCCAGTACTTC
TRBJ1-2,-,-,TRBV29-1,CSVEEGANYGYTF,TGCAGCGTTGAAGAGGGAGCTAACTATGGCTACACCTTC
TRBJ2-7,-,TRBD2,TRBV24-1,CATSDFAGRTSGSFYEQYF,TGTGCCACCAGTGATTTTGCAGGGCGCACTAGCGGGAGTTTCTACGAGCAGTACTTC
TRBJ2-1,-,TRBD2,TRBV6-2/TRBV6-3,CASSYSWIAGDNEQFF,TGTGCCAGCAGTTACTCCTGGATAGCGGGGGACAATGAGCAGTTCTTC
TRBJ2-7,once,TRBD2,TRBV19,CASREGSGNEQYF,TGTGCCTCCCGGGAGGGCAGCGGAAACGAGCAGTACTTC
TRBJ1-1,-,TRBD1,TRBV5-6,CASSSPRTGVRGEAFF,TGTGCCAGCAGCTCCCCCAGGACAGGGGTAAGGGGTGAAGCTTTCTTT
TRBJ1-6,-,-,TRBV18,CASSATTSSYNSPLHF,TGTGCCAGCTCCGCTACAACTAGCTCCTATAATTCACCCCTCCACTTT
TRBJ1-1,-,-,TRBV19,CASNGHTNTEAFF,TGTGCCAGTAATGGACACACGAACACTGAAGCTTTCTTT